Listed here is a single T cell receptor (beta chain). What it recognizes is unknown. Per the germline V gene, CDR1 is LNHDA and CDR2 is SQIVND (reference sequence). The V end was cut by 5 bases, the J end by 4 bases, with 21 bases between. This CDR3 is 17 amino acids long. The data stem from a study of siplizumab effects on memory and regulatory T cells. Findings and caveats of the study: Naive T cells were seemingly more diverse than memory cells, and major contributions to the alloresponse seemed to be made by them.

Measured with immunoSEQ multiplex PCR; TCRdb has only the in-frame clones, and not every one. The table lists around 100,000 clones, around 92% of them singletons. The clonotype was recovered from a human donor in good health. Some clones in this sample may be carry-over from other donors' samples. V gene TRBV19 combines with J gene TRBJ1-5; possibly TRBD1 for D (5 bases). The sequenced sample consisted of CD4+ T cells sorted from blood. CDR3 DNA: TGTGCCAGTAGTTTCCGGGGAGCCGGAGGGGCTAATCAGCCCCAGCATTTT. It yields the protein CASSFRGAGGANQPQHF.